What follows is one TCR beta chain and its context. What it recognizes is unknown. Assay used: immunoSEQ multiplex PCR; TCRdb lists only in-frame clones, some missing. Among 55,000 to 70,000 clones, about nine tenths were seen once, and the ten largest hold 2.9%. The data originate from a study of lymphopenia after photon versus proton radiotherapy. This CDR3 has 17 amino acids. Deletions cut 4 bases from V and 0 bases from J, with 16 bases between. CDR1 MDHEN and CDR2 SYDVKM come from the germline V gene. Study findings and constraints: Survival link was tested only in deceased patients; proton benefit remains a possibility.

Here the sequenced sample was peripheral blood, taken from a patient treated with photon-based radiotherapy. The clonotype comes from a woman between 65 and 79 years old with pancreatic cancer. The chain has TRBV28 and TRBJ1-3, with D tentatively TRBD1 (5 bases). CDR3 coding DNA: TGTGCCAGCAGTTCGGGGGATCTTGTCCCCTCTGGAAACACCATATATTTT. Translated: CASSSGDLVPSGNTIYF.